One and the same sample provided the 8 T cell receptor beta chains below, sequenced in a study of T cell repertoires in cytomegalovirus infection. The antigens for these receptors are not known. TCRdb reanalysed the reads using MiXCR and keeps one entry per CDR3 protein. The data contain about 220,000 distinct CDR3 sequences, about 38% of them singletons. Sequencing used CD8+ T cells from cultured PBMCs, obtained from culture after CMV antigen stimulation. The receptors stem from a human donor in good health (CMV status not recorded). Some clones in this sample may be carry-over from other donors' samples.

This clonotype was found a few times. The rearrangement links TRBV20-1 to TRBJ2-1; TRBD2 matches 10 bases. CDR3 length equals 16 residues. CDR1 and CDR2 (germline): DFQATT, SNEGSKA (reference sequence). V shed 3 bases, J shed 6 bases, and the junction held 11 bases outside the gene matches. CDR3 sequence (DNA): TGCAGTGCTAGCGGGGCCCTACTAGCGGGACGCAATGAGCAGTTCTTC. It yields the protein CSASGALLAGRNEQFF.

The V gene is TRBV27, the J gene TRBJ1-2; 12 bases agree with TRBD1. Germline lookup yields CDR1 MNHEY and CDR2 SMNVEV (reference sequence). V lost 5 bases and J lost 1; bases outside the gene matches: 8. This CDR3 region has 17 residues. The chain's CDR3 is CASSPGTGGLGNYGYTF. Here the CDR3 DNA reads TGTGCCAGCAGTCCCGGGACAGGGGGCCTTGGTAACTATGGCTACACCTTC.

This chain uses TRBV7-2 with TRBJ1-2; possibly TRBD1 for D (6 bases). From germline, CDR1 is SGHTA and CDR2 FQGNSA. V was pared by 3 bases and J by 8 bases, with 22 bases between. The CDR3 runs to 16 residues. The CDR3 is CASSLPGGGLKWGYTF. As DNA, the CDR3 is TGTGCCAGCAGCTTGCCGGGGGGGGGGCTGAAATGGGGCTACACCTTC.

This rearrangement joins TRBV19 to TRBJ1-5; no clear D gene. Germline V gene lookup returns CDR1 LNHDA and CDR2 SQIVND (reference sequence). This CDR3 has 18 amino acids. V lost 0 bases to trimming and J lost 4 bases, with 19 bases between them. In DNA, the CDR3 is TGTGCCAGTAGTATAGATGGAGGAGCCAAGTTTGGAAATCAGCCCCAGCATTTT. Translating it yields CASSIDGGAKFGNQPQHF.

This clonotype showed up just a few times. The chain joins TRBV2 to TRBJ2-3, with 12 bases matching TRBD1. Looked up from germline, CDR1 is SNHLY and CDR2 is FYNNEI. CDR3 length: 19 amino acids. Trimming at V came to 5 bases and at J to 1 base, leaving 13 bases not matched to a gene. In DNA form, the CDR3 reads TGTGCCAGCAGTTCGGGACAGGGGGCCATGAGGGTCGGCACAGATACGCAGTATTTT. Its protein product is CASSSGQGAMRVGTDTQYF.

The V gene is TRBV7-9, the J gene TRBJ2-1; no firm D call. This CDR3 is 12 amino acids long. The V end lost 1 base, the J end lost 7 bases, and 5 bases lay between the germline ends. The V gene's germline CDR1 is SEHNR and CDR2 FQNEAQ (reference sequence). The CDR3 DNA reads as TGTGCCAGCAGCTTAGGTCAGAATGAGCAGTTCTTC. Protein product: CASSLGQNEQFF.

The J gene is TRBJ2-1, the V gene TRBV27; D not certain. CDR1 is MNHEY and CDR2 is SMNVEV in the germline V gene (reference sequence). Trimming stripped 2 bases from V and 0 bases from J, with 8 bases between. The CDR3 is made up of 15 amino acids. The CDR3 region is CASSLEWSSYNEQFF. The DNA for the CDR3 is TGTGCCAGCAGTTTAGAGTGGAGCTCCTACAATGAGCAGTTCTTC.

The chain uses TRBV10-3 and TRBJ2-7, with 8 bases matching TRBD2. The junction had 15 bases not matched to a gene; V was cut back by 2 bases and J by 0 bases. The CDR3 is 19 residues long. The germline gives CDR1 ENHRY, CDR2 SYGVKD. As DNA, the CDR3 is TGTGCCATCAGTGAGCTTTCGGCTAGCGGGTACCCCGACTCCTACGAGCAGTACTTC. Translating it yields CAISELSASGYPDSYEQYF.